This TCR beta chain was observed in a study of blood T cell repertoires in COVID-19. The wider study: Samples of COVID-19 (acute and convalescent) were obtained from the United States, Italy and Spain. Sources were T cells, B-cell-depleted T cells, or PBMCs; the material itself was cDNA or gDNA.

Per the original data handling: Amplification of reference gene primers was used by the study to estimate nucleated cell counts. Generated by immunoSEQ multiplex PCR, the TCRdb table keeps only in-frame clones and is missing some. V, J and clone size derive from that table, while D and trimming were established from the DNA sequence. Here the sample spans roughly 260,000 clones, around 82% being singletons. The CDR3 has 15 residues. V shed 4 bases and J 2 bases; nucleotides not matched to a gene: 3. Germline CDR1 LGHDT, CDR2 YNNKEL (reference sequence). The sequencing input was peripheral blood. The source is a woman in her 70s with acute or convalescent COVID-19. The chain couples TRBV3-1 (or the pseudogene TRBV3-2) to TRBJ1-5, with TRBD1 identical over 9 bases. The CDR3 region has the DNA TGTGCCAGCAGCCCGACAGGGGGTCGCAATCAGCCCCAGCATTTT. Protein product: CASSPTGGRNQPQHF.